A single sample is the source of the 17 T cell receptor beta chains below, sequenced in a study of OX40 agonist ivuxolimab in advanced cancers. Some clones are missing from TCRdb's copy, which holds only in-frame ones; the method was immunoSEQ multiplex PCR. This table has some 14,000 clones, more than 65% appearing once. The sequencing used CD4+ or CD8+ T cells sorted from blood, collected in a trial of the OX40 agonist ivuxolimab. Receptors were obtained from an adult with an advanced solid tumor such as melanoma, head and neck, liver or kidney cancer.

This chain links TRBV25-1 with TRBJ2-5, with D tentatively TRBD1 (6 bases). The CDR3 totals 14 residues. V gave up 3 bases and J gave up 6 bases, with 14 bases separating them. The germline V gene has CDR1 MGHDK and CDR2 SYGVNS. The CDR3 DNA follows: TGTGCCAGCAGTGAGATAGGCCAGGGGAAGACCCAGTACTTC. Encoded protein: CASSEIGQGKTQYF.

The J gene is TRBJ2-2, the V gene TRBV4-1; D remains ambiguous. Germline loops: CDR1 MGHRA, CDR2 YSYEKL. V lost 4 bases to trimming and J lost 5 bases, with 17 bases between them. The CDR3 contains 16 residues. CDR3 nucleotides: TGCGCCAGCAGCCCAATGACAACCGCTACAACCGGGGAGCTGTTTTTT. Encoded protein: CASSPMTTATTGELFF.

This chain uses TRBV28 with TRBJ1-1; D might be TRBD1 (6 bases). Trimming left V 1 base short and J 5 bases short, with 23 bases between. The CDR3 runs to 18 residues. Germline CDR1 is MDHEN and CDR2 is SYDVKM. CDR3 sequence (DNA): TGTGCCAGCAGTTTATCCTCCAGGGGTAGGGGGGTAAGGACTGAAGCTTTCTTT. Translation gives CASSLSSRGRGVRTEAFF.

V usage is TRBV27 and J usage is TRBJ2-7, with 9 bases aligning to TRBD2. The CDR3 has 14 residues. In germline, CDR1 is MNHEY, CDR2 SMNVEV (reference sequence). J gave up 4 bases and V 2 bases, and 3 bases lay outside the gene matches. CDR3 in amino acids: CASSLSGRWYEQYF. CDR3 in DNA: TGTGCCAGCAGTTTAAGCGGGAGGTGGTACGAGCAGTACTTC.

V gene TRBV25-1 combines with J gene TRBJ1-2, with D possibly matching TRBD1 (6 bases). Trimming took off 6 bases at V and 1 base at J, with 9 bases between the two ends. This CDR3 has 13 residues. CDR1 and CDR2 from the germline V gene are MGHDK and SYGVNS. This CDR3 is CASSEGGNYGYTF. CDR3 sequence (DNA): TGTGCCAGCAGCGAGGGGGGTAACTATGGCTACACCTTC.

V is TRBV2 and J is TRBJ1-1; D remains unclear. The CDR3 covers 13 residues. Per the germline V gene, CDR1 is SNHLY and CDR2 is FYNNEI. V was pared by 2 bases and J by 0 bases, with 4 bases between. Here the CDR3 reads CASSERLNTEAFF. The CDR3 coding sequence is TGTGCCAGCAGTGAACGGTTGAACACTGAAGCTTTCTTT.

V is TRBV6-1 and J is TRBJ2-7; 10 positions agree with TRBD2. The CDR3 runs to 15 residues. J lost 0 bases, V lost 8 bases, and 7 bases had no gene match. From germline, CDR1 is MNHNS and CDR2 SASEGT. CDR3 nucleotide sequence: TGTGCCAGCTCCCCCGGGACTAGCGACTCCTACGAGCAGTACTTC. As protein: CASSPGTSDSYEQYF.

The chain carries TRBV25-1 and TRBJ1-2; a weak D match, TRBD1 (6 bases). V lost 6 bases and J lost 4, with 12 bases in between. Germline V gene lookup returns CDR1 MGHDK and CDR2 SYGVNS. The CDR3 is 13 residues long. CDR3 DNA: TGTGCCAGCAGGGAAGAGGACAGCTATGGCTACACCTTC. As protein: CASREEDSYGYTF.

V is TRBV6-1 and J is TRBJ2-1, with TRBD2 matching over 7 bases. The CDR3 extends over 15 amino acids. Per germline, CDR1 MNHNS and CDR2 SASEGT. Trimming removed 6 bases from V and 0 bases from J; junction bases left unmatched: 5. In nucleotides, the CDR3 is TGTGCCAGCAGGCAGCGGGAAAGCTCCTACAATGAGCAGTTCTTC. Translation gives CASRQRESSYNEQFF.

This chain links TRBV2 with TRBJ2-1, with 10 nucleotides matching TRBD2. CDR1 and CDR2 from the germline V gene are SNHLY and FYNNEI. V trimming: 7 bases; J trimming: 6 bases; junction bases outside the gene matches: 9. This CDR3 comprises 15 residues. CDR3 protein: CASNPGTSVINEQFF. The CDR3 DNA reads TGTGCCAGCAACCCTGGGACTAGCGTGATCAATGAGCAGTTCTTC.

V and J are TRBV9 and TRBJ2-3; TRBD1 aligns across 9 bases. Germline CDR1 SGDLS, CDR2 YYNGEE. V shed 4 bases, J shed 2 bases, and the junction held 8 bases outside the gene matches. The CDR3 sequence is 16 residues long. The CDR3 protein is CASSPTGTGLTDTQYF. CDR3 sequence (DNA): TGTGCCAGCAGCCCGACCGGGACAGGGCTCACAGATACGCAGTATTTT.

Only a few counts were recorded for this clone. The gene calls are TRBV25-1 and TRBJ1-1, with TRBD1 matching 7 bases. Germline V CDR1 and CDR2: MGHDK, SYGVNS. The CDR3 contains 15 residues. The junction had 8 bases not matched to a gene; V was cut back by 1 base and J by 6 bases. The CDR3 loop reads CASSELEGASPEAFF. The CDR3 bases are TGTGCCAGCAGTGAATTGGAGGGGGCCTCCCCTGAAGCTTTCTTT.

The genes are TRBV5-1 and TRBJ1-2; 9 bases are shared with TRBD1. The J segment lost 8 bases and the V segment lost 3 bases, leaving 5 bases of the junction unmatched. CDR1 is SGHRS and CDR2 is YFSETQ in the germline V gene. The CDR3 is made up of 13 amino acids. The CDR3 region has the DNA TGCGCCAGCAGCTATACAGGGGGCGGAGGCTACACCTTC. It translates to CASSYTGGGGYTF.

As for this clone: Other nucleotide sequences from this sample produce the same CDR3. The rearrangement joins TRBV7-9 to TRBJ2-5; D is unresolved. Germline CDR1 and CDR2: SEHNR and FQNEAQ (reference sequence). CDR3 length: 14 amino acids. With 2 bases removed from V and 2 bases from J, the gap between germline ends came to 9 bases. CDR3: CASSLRAGQETQYF. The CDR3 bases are TGTGCCAGCAGCTTACGAGCCGGTCAAGAGACCCAGTACTTC.

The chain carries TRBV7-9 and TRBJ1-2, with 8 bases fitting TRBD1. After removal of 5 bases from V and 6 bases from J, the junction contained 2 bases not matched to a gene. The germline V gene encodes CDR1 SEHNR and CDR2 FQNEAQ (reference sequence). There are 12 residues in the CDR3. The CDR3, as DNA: TGTGCCAGCAGCGACAGGGGCGATGGCTACACCTTC. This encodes CASSDRGDGYTF.

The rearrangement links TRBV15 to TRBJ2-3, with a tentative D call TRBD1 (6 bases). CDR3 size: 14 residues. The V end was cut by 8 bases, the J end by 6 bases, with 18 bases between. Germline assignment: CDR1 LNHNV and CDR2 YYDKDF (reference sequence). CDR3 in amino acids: CATSIGTTGDTQYF. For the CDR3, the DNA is TGTGCCACCTCCATCGGGACCACAGGGGATACGCAGTATTTT.

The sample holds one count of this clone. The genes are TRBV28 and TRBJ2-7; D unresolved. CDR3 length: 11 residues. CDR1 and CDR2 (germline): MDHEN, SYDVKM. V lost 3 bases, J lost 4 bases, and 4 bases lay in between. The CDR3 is CASSFGYEQYF. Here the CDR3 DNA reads TGTGCCAGCAGTTTCGGATACGAGCAGTACTTC. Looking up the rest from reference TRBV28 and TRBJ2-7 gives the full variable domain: DVKVTQSSRYLVKRTGEKVFLECVQDMDHENMFWYRQDPGLGLRLIYFSYDVKMKEKGDIPEGYSVSREKKERFSLILESASTNQTSMYLCASSFGYEQYFGPGTRLTVT.